Only a few counts were recorded for the clone carrying this TCR beta chain. The sample originates from a study of blood T cells in healthy people across ages. Primers used in a second PCR of roughly 6 to 11 cycles were a sample-barcoded 5' primer and a J-beta primer mix. From the 5' RACE reads, TCRdb called clonotypes with MiXCR, one entry per CDR3 protein. Seen here are about 1.6 million distinct CDR3 sequences, 34% observed once, and the top ten hold 11%. Sequenced: blood. The source is a woman aged 25 to 39 in good health.

CDR3 loop: CASSQDLGLGDEQFF. CDR3 sequence (DNA): TGTGCCAGCAGCCAAGATCTAGGGCTGGGGGATGAGCAGTTCTTC. The gene calls are TRBV3-1 and TRBJ2-1, with D perhaps assigned TRBD1 or TRBD2 (5 bases each). The ends were cut back, 0 bases at V and 8 bases at J, with 14 bases in the middle. CDR1 and CDR2 from the germline V gene are LGHDT and YNNKEL (reference sequence). The CDR3 covers 15 residues.